Each of the 13 T cell receptor beta chains below was sequenced from the same sample in a study of cytomegalovirus exposure and HLA in healthy donors. Use of 60 Vbeta and 13 Jbeta primers characterized the PCR. Sequencing used immunoSEQ multiplex PCR; TCRdb keeps in-frame clones, though not all of them. The sample holds around 140,000 clones, roughly 73% seen once. What was sequenced was PBMCs. The origin of the receptors is a woman younger than 35 in good health and CMV-seronegative.

This sequence joins TRBV11-2 and TRBJ2-1, with 7 positions matching TRBD1. The CDR3 covers 16 residues. The trim removed 3 bases at V and 8 bases at J, leaving 13 bases unmatched. Germline V gene data show CDR1 as SGHAT and CDR2 as FQNNGV. In DNA, the CDR3 is TGTGCCAGCAGCTTTAACGGTAGGGACAGTAGGGATGAGCAGTTCTTC. Its protein product is CASSFNGRDSRDEQFF.

The chain employs TRBV7-2 and TRBJ2-2; possibly TRBD2 for D (5 bases). This CDR3 contains 15 residues. Germline CDR1 and CDR2: SGHTA and FQGNSA. V lost 0 bases to trimming and J lost 3 bases, with 8 bases between them. The DNA of the CDR3 is TGTGCCAGCAGCTTAGCGCGGGCCCACACCGGGGAGCTGTTTTTT. Its protein is CASSLARAHTGELFF.

The chain links TRBV5-1 to TRBJ2-1, with 8 bases aligning to TRBD2. CDR1 is SGHRS, CDR2 YFSETQ, per germline. With V trimmed by 7 bases and J by 0 bases, 9 bases remained unmatched. The CDR3 totals 16 residues. CDR3 protein: CASSTRSGSSYNEQFF. In DNA form, the CDR3 reads TGCGCCAGCTCTACCAGAAGCGGGAGCTCCTACAATGAGCAGTTCTTC.

This clone appeared a single time. The rearrangement joins TRBV5-6 to TRBJ1-6, with D perhaps TRBD1 (5 bases). Germline lookup yields CDR1 SGHDT and CDR2 YYEEEE. Trimming removed 5 bases from V and 2 bases from J, with 5 bases in between. The CDR3 contains 13 residues. The CDR3 DNA follows: TGTGCCAGCAGGGACACCTATAATTCACCCCTCCACTTT. Its translation: CASRDTYNSPLHF.

This clone appeared a single time. V is TRBV7-2 and J is TRBJ2-3; 11 bases match TRBD1. In germline, CDR1 is SGHTA, CDR2 FQGNSA. With V trimmed by 6 bases and J by 4 bases, 6 bases remained unmatched. This CDR3 contains 15 residues. The CDR3 loop is CASRRDRGLADTQYF. CDR3 DNA: TGTGCCAGCAGACGGGACAGGGGGTTAGCAGATACGCAGTATTTT.

V and J are TRBV27 and TRBJ1-2; 7 positions agree with TRBD1. The V gene's germline CDR1 is MNHEY and CDR2 SMNVEV (reference sequence). The CDR3 loop spans 13 amino acids. V was clipped by 3 bases and J by 4 bases; unmatched bases: 2. The CDR3 DNA reads as TGTGCCAGCAGTTTGGACAGGAGCTATGGCTACACCTTC. Translation gives CASSLDRSYGYTF.

In its sample, this clone was seen once. The V and J genes are TRBV5-1 and TRBJ2-1, with D possibly matching TRBD1 (5 bases). The CDR3 is made up of 14 amino acids. Germline-derived CDR1 and CDR2 are SGHRS and YFSETQ. V was clipped by 3 bases and J by 5 bases, with 12 bases between them. CDR3 in amino acids: CASSYPRVNNEQFF. The DNA for the CDR3 is TGCGCCAGCAGCTACCCCAGGGTCAACAATGAGCAGTTCTTC.

The chain couples TRBV19 to TRBJ2-7, with a possible D match to TRBD2 (5 bases). Per the germline V gene, CDR1 is LNHDA and CDR2 is SQIVND (reference sequence). This CDR3 has 14 amino acids. Trimming shortened V by 2 bases and J by 5 bases, and 13 bases separated the two germline ends. CDR3 in amino acids: CASSIWVGVDEQYV. DNA for the CDR3: TGTGCCAGTAGTATATGGGTCGGGGTCGACGAGCAGTACGTC.

V and J are TRBV6-5 and TRBJ2-2; D not resolved. Germline CDR1 and CDR2: MNHEY and SVGAGI. V was trimmed by 5 bases and J by 1 base, leaving 11 bases between them. This CDR3 is 15 amino acids long. The CDR3 reads CASSPIGVNTGELFF. As DNA, the CDR3 is TGTGCCAGCAGTCCCATCGGTGTGAACACCGGGGAGCTGTTTTTT.

CDR3 amino acids: CASSFGTGEIYGYTF. The DNA for the CDR3 is TGTGCCAGCAGCTTCGGGACAGGGGAAATCTATGGCTACACCTTC. The chain carries TRBV7-9 and TRBJ1-2; 10 nucleotides line up with TRBD1. The V gene's germline CDR1 is SEHNR and CDR2 FQNEAQ (reference sequence). The J segment lost 4 bases and the V segment lost 3 bases, leaving 5 bases of the junction unmatched. CDR3 size: 15 residues.

The V call is TRBV5-1, the J call TRBJ2-1; tentative D call: TRBD2 (6 bases). Trimming removed 4 bases from V and 4 bases from J, with 12 bases in between. CDR3 length equals 14 residues. CDR1 is SGHRS, CDR2 YFSETQ, per germline. This chain's CDR3 is CASSAGGAYNEQFF. DNA for the CDR3: TGCGCCAGCAGCGCCGGGGGAGCTTACAATGAGCAGTTCTTC.

This chain connects TRBV5-1 to TRBJ2-5; D unclear. This CDR3 is built from 12 residues. The V gene lost 4 bases and the J gene lost 2 bases, with 6 bases spanning the gap. The germline CDR1 and CDR2 sequences are SGHRS and YFSETQ. This chain's CDR3 is CASSVQQETQYF. The CDR3 DNA is TGCGCCAGCAGCGTCCAGCAAGAGACCCAGTACTTC.

The rearrangement uses TRBV7-9 and TRBJ1-5; TRBD1 agrees at 8 bases. Germline CDR1 and CDR2: SEHNR and FQNEAQ (reference sequence). The V gene end was trimmed by 1 base and the J gene end by 2 bases; junction bases not matched to a gene: 7. The CDR3 consists of 17 residues. The CDR3 spells CASSLGAGGRGNQPQHF. In DNA, the CDR3 is TGTGCCAGCAGCTTAGGGGCAGGGGGCAGGGGCAATCAGCCCCAGCATTTT.